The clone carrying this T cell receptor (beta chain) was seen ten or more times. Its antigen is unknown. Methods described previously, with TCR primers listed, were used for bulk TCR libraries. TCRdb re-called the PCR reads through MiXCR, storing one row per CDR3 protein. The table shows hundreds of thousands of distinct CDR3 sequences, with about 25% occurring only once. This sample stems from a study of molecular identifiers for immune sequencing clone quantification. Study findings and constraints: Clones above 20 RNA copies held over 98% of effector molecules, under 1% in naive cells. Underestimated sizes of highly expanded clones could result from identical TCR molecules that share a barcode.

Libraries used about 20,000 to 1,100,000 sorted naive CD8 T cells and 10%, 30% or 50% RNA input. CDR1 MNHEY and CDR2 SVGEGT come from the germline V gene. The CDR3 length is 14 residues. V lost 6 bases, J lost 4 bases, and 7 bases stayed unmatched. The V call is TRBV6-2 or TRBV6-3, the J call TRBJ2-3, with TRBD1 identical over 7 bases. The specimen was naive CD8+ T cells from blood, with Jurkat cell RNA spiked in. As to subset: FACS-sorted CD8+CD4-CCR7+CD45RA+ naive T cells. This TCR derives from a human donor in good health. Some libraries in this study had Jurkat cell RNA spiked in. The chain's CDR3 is CASSHLQGPDTQYF. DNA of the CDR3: TGTGCCAGCAGCCATCTACAGGGGCCAGATACGCAGTATTTT.